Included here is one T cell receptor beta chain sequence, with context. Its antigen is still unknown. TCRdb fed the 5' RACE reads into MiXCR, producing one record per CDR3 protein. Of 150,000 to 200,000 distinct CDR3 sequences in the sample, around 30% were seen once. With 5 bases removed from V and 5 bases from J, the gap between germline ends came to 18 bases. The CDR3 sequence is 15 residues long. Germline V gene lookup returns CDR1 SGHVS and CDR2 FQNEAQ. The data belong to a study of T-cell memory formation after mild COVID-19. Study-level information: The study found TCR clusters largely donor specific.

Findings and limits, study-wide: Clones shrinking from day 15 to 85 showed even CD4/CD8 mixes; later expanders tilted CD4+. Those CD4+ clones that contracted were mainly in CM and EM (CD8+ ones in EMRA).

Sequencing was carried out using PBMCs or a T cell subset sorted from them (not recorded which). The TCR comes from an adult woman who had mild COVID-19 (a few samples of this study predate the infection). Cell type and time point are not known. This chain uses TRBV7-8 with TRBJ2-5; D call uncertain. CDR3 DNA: TGTGCCAGCAGCCCTACCGATTTAAACGGGGAGACCCAGTACTTC. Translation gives CASSPTDLNGETQYF.